This TCR beta chain was profiled in a study of blood T cell repertoires in COVID-19 (dated by TCRdb to 2019 to 2021). For context, the study as a whole: Collaborator samples came from the United States, Italy and Spain and covered acute and convalescent phases of COVID-19. Where available, HLA class I and class II types were taken from metadata supplied by the sample provider and were not determined by assay-based typing. A de-identified subject ID, COVID-19 status, age in years and sex were almost always included in the sample metadata. Subjects who had been exposed to COVID-19, were actively infected with it, or had recovered from it provided the deeply sampled blood TCRbeta repertoires that made up the dataset. The material from the prospective study consisted of cDNA or gDNA derived from T cells, B-cell-depleted T cells, or PBMCs. The samples were drawn from two sources: the first 160 participants of the ongoing ImmuneRACE study, and 1,000 to 1,500 subjects contributed by 6 global collaborators. The repertoires were released in a freely available public database intended as a resource for research on the immune response to SARS-CoV-2.

This clone has a single count. Its antigen is still unknown. No clone much larger than this one lies a single base away; base qualities are absent. V lost 2 bases and J lost 4 bases; the stretch between them is 21 bases long. There are 17 amino acids in the CDR3, from cysteine to phenylalanine inclusive. The sequence is cut down to CDR3 DNA, 51 bases in frame from base 1. CDR1 and CDR2 were assigned from the germline V gene (reference sequence) as GTSNPN and SVGIG. Overall study outcomes, separate from this receptor: How much clinical and demographic metadata was included differed by source and by participant, and the metadata was provided uncurated.

TCRbeta CDR3 regions were amplified from genomic DNA using the immunoSEQ Assay, a bias-controlled multiplex PCR. On the study's bioinformatics: Within the assay, amplification of reference gene primers was used to estimate how many nucleated cells each sample contained. Sequence reads were collapsed and filtered to measure the absolute abundance of every unique TCRbeta CDR3 rearrangement. For each sample, productive Simpson clonality was calculated as the square root of Simpson's diversity index over productive rearrangements. The source is immuneACCESS, and TCRdb retained only in-frame sequences with V and J called. Part of the clones is not carried over; for the studies checked, unresolved V genes explain less than half of this, and the remainder is unexplained. Clone size and V and J calls were adopted from that table, with D and trimming inferred from the DNA. Across this sample there are just over 300,000 clones, with 70% to 90% seen only once. The ten top clones hold 3.5% to 4.5% of the sample.

Enrolling through a virtual design, the prospective study's participants ranged in age from roughly 18 to 90 years and lived across 24 United States geographic areas. In the prospective study, cohorts were assigned on the basis of participant-reported clinical history obtained from a screening survey and a study questionnaire. Recovered participants in ImmuneRACE Cohort 3 were defined by two consecutive negative NP/OP PCR tests, clearance by a healthcare professional, or resolution of symptoms. In the prospective study, mobile phlebotomists collected whole blood, serum and a nasopharyngeal or oropharyngeal swab from each participant. Prospective study participants could optionally give additional blood draws and questionnaires over an approximately 2-month period. Before DNA extraction, prospective study blood samples were shipped either frozen or at room temperature.

Sequencing was performed on PBMCs or T cells enriched from blood (not recorded which). The chain is encoded by TRBV30 joined to TRBJ1-5; TRBD1 is a possible D gene, resting on 6 matching bases. The TCR sequence derives from a man younger than 40 who had recovered from COVID-19. The DNA is TGTGCCTGGAGTCCCCAACCCGGACAGTCCGGAAATCAGCCCCAGCATTTT. It translates to CAWSPQPGQSGNQPQHF.